These 21 T cell receptor beta chains came from one sample sequenced in a study of CD8 T cells in ankylosing spondylitis. Each CDR3 protein is one row after TCRdb ran MiXCR on the 5' RACE reads. The sample has some 200,000 distinct CDR3 sequences, about 20% seen once. Sequences were obtained from blood, either unsorted or a sorted T cell fraction (not recorded which). These receptors all come from a male donor aged 10 to 35 with ankylosing spondylitis or in good health (not recorded which).

This clonotype was counted ten times or more. The chain couples TRBV30 to TRBJ2-4; the D is unclear. Germline V lookup: CDR1 GTSNPN, CDR2 SVGIG (reference sequence). The CDR3 totals 15 residues. V was trimmed by 0 bases and J by 7 bases, leaving 16 bases between them. The CDR3, as DNA: TGTGCCTGGAGTGTATTCGCTTCGCTGGATAACATTCAGTACTTC. Translated, it gives CAWSVFASLDNIQYF.

This clonotype was picked up many times. The chain carries TRBV11-2 and TRBJ2-2, with unresolved D. CDR1 is SGHAT, CDR2 FQNNGV, per germline. The CDR3 is 15 amino acids. Trimming shortened V by 6 bases and J by 2 bases, and 13 bases separated the two germline ends. For the CDR3, the DNA is TGTGCCAGCAGATCCACCTGGAGAAACACCGGGGAGCTGTTTTTT. Encoded protein: CASRSTWRNTGELFF.

This clonotype came up many times. The genes are TRBV11-2 and TRBJ2-3; D is perhaps TRBD1 (8 bases). The CDR3 runs 16 residues. Trimming pared 4 bases from V and 5 bases from J, leaving 19 bases between. CDR1 is SGHAT, CDR2 FQNNGV, per germline. The CDR3 reads CASSSGGGTGGDTQYF. The CDR3, as DNA: TGTGCCAGCAGCTCAGGGGGAGGGACAGGCGGAGATACGCAGTATTTT.

The chain couples TRBV12-3 or TRBV12-4 to TRBJ2-5, with a weak D call TRBD1 (5 bases). This CDR3 has 13 residues. V shed 5 bases and J shed 5 bases, with 12 bases lying between them. The CDR3 coding sequence is TGTGCCAGCAGTGCCAGGGAAGGGGAGACCCAGTACTTC. Translating it yields CASSAREGETQYF.

This clonotype appeared many times. CDR3 DNA: TGTGCCAGCAGCCTGACTAGCGGGAAAGGGGAGCTGTTTTTT. Encoded protein: CASSLTSGKGELFF. The chain uses TRBV3-1 and TRBJ2-2; TRBD2 matches at 11 bases. CDR3 length equals 14 residues. Germline lookup yields CDR1 LGHDT and CDR2 YNNKEL (reference sequence). V was clipped by 4 bases and J by 8 bases; unmatched bases: 3. The complete variable domain, with remaining parts taken from reference TRBV3-1 and TRBJ2-2, reads DTAVSQTPKYLVTQMGNDKSIKCEQNLGHDTMYWYKQDSKKFLKIMFSYNNKELIINETVPNRFSPKSPDKAHLNLHINSLELGDSAVYFCASSLTSGKGELFFGEGSRLTVL.

This clonotype has ten or more counts. The J gene is TRBJ2-1, the V gene TRBV5-1; unclear D gene. This CDR3 contains 14 residues. The germline gives CDR1 SGHRS, CDR2 YFSETQ. The V gene lost 3 bases and the J gene lost 7 bases, with 14 bases spanning the gap. In DNA, the CDR3 is TGCGCCAGCAGCTCGCCCCGGGCCTTAAATGAGCAGTTCTTC. Translation: CASSSPRALNEQFF.

This clonotype was detected ten times or more. The chain has TRBV30 and TRBJ2-7; 8 bases agree with TRBD2. The CDR3 runs 14 residues. The germline V gene encodes CDR1 GTSNPN and CDR2 SVGIG (reference sequence). J was trimmed by 6 bases and V by 2 bases; bases with no gene match: 9. CDR3 loop: CAWSQPGLAPEQYF. CDR3 sequence (DNA): TGTGCCTGGAGTCAACCCGGACTAGCACCCGAGCAGTACTTC.

This clonotype has just a few counts. The chain uses TRBV14 and TRBJ2-1, with 7 nucleotides matching TRBD1. The CDR3 is made up of 14 amino acids. V dropped 7 bases and J dropped 3; count of bases not matched to a gene: 6. Germline V lookup: CDR1 SGHDN, CDR2 FVKESK. DNA of the CDR3: TGTGCCAGCATGAAGAGACAGGGCTACAATGAGCAGTTCTTC. Translation: CASMKRQGYNEQFF.

This clonotype was seen many times. The chain links TRBV20-1 to TRBJ2-2; the match to TRBD2 covers 9 bases. Germline V gives CDR1 DFQATT, CDR2 SNEGSKA (reference sequence). This CDR3 has 15 amino acids. Trimming took 3 bases from V and 4 from J; bases not matched to a gene: 6. This CDR3 is CSASPLTSGTGELFF. In DNA, the CDR3 is TGCAGTGCTAGCCCCCTGACTAGCGGCACCGGGGAGCTGTTTTTT.

J is TRBJ2-1 and V is TRBV29-1; 8 bases align to TRBD2. With V trimmed by 5 bases and J by 7 bases, 10 bases remained unmatched. Germline values: CDR1 SQVTM, CDR2 ANQGSEA. The CDR3 sequence is 14 residues long. The CDR3 DNA sequence: TGCAGCGTTCCGGGACTAGGGTGGCGGAATGAGCAGTTCTTC. It yields the protein CSVPGLGWRNEQFF.

This clonotype was seen ten or more times. The J gene is TRBJ1-1, the V gene TRBV25-1; D unclear. The V end lost 1 base, the J end lost 1 base, and 10 bases lay between the germline ends. CDR1 is MGHDK and CDR2 is SYGVNS in the germline V gene. The CDR3 has 15 amino acids. The CDR3 DNA reads TGTGCCAGCAGTGAATCGGGTATCGGGAACACTGAAGCTTTCTTT. Translated, it gives CASSESGIGNTEAFF.

This clonotype has ten or more counts. The V and J genes are TRBV11-2 and TRBJ2-1; D could derive from TRBD1 or TRBD2 (5 bases each). The germline V gene has CDR1 SGHAT and CDR2 FQNNGV. This CDR3 is 13 amino acids long. V lost 0 bases to trimming and J lost 8 bases, with 8 bases between them. The CDR3 sequence: CASSLDEGYEQFF. The CDR3, as DNA: TGTGCCAGCAGCTTAGATGAGGGGTATGAGCAGTTCTTC.

The chain links TRBV28 to TRBJ2-1; 10 nucleotides align to TRBD2. The CDR3 spans 16 residues. The germline gives CDR1 MDHEN, CDR2 SYDVKM. Trimming cost V 5 bases and J 6 bases; bases outside gene matches: 10. CDR3 bases: TGTGCCAGCAGTGAGCGGGAGGGCCTGTCTTTCAATGAGCAGTTCTTC. Protein: CASSEREGLSFNEQFF.

This clonotype was recorded many times. The chain uses TRBV2 and TRBJ1-5; 9 nucleotides line up with TRBD1. The CDR3 totals 15 residues. Trimming removed 5 bases from V and 10 bases from J; junction bases left unmatched: 12. From germline, CDR1 is SNHLY and CDR2 FYNNEI. The CDR3 loop reads CASSWDREAMNPQHF. CDR3 DNA: TGTGCCAGCAGTTGGGACAGGGAGGCAATGAACCCCCAGCATTTT.

This clonotype was detected many times. This sequence joins TRBV30 and TRBJ2-1, with 13 bases matching TRBD2. V was pared by 4 bases and J by 7 bases, with 1 base of the junction left unmatched. Germline values: CDR1 GTSNPN, CDR2 SVGIG (reference sequence). The CDR3 is 13 amino acids. The CDR3 protein is CAWTGLAGNEQFF. The CDR3 coding sequence is TGTGCCTGGACGGGACTAGCGGGAAATGAGCAGTTCTTC.

This clonotype was seen many times. CDR3 in amino acids: CASSPRAGGYYGYTF. CDR3 DNA: TGTGCCAGCAGTCCCCGCGCAGGGGGTTACTATGGCTACACCTTC. The rearrangement uses TRBV12-3 or TRBV12-4 and TRBJ1-2; 7 bases align to TRBD1. The length of the CDR3 is 15 residues. J was trimmed by 3 bases and V by 5 bases; bases with no gene match: 9.

This clonotype was seen many times. The rearrangement joins TRBV5-1 to TRBJ2-1; tentatively, D is TRBD1 (5 bases). The CDR3 is made up of 16 amino acids. The germline gives CDR1 SGHRS, CDR2 YFSETQ. V shed 3 bases and J shed 4 bases, with 17 bases lying between them. The CDR3 DNA follows: TGCGCCAGCAGCTGGCTGAATCGACAGCTATACAATGAGCAGTTCTTC. The encoded protein is CASSWLNRQLYNEQFF.

This chain joins TRBV29-1 and TRBJ2-7; tentatively, D is TRBD2 (6 bases). CDR1 is SQVTM and CDR2 is ANQGSEA in the germline V gene. Trimming took 5 bases from V and 6 from J, leaving 17 bases between them. The CDR3 has 13 amino acids. CDR3 in amino acids: CSVRPGSTGEQYF. Written as DNA, the CDR3 is TGCAGCGTTCGCCCCGGGAGCACCGGCGAGCAGTACTTC.

J is TRBJ2-7 and V is TRBV20-1; tentatively, D is TRBD1 or TRBD2 (5 bases each). This CDR3 contains 12 residues. Trimming shortened V by 6 bases and J by 6 bases, and 15 bases separated the two germline ends. Germline V CDR1 and CDR2: DFQATT, SNEGSKA (reference sequence). The CDR3 sequence: CSARDPPAEQYF. CDR3 DNA sequence: TGCAGTGCCCGGGACCCTCCGGCCGAGCAGTACTTC.

This chain links TRBV29-1 with TRBJ2-5; a possible D gene is TRBD2 (5 bases). V dropped 6 bases and J dropped 4 bases, with 15 bases sitting between them. The CDR3 spans 13 residues. CDR1 and CDR2 (germline): SQVTM, ANQGSEA. The CDR3 sequence: CSVRGRDLETQYF. The CDR3 DNA sequence: TGCAGCGTGCGTGGCCGGGATTTAGAGACCCAGTACTTC.

This clonotype was counted between two and nine times. A read error may be the cause here, since a much bigger clone is one base away. The chain has TRBV5-1 and TRBJ2-7; 8 bases line up with TRBD1. CDR1 is SGHRS and CDR2 is YFSETQ in the germline V gene. The CDR3 covers 14 residues. DNA of the CDR3: TGCACCAGCAGCTTGGACCAGGGGGCGAGGGAGCAGTACTTC. This sequence encodes CTSSLDQGAREQYF.